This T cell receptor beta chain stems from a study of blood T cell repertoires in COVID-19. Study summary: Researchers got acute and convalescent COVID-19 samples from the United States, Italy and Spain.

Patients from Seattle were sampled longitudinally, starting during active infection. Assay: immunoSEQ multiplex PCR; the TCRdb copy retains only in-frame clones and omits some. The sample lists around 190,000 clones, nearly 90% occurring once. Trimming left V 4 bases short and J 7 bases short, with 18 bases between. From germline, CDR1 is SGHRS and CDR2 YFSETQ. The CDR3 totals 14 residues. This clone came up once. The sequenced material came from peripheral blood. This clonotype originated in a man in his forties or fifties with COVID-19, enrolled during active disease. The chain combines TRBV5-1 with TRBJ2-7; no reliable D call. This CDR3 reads CASSLSVEYGEQYF. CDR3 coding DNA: TGCGCCAGCAGCCTATCGGTGGAGTACGGGGAGCAGTACTTC.